Reported below is one T cell receptor beta chain. These data originate in a study of shared clonotypes between healthy human individuals. Study-level information: Three plates each covered CD4 naive and memory; CD8 naive two, CD8 memory one.

The germline V and J ends were trimmed by 0 bases and 3 bases, with 13 bases remaining between them. This CDR3 is built from 15 residues. CDR1 SGHDT and CDR2 YYEEEE come from the germline V gene. Produced via immunoSEQ multiplex PCR; TCRdb's table is partial and in-frame only. Among about 580,000 clones listed, roughly 98% were seen once. CD45RO negativity and positive selection for CCR7 defined naive CD8 cells, a population that excluded terminally differentiated effector memory CD45RA+ cells. Specimen: naive CD8+ T cells sorted from blood. The receptor's source is a man aged 25-45 years in good health. This chain connects TRBV5-6 to TRBJ2-7, with D maybe TRBD2 (6 bases). The CDR3 region has the DNA TGTGCCAGCAGCTTGGTGTCGGGAGCTATCTACGAGCAGTACTTC. Its protein product is CASSLVSGAIYEQYF. Full variable domain (missing parts from reference TRBV5-6 and TRBJ2-7): DAGVTQSPTHLIKTRGQQVTLRCSPKSGHDTVSWYQQALGQGPQFIFQYYEEEERQRGNFPDRFSGHQFPNYSSELNVNALLLGDSALYLCASSLVSGAIYEQYFGPGTRLTVT.